This T cell receptor (beta chain) is drawn from a study of T cells in women clearing cervical HPV infection. The protocol was immunoSEQ multiplex PCR, while the TCRdb copy is restricted to in-frame clones and leaves out a portion. The record lists fewer than 30,000 clones, of which the ten most abundant hold roughly a sixth. The clonotype was recovered from a woman aged 18 to 75 with a cervical HPV16 infection that either progressed to CIN3+ or cleared (not recorded which). Sequencing input: blood buffy coat.

The CDR3 bases that were read are TGCAGTGCTAGAGATTATCGCACTAGCGGGGGGGCGTCGATGAGAGATACG. Residues: CSARDYRTSGGASMRDT. The entire CDR3 protein reads CSARDYRTSGGASMRDTQYF. This chain links TRBV20-1 with TRBJ2-3, with 13 bases lining up with TRBD2. From the germline J gene comes the end of the CDR3, since the read stops 3 residues before it. Germline CDR1 DFQATT, CDR2 SNEGSKA (reference sequence). Trimming at V came to 0 bases and at J to 5 bases, leaving 17 bases not matched to a gene. CDR3 length: 20 residues.